This T cell receptor (beta chain) is from a study of shared clonotypes between healthy human individuals. Whole-study results and caveats: In having few donors, the study represented limited genetic and exposure-history diversity.

Genomic DNA per cell subset filled all wells of several immunoSEQ plates. Generated by immunoSEQ multiplex PCR, the TCRdb table keeps only in-frame clones and is missing some. The data show over 1.4 million clones, roughly 95% seen once. This clone showed up just a few times. The antigen is unknown. The authors divided CD4+ cells into CD45RA+ naive and CD45RA-negative memory subsets. The sample consisted of naive CD4+ T cells sorted from blood. Subset of the sample: CD45RA+ positively selected. This receptor was identified in a man between 25 and 39 years old in good health.

CDR3 sequence (DNA): TGTGCCAGCAGCGTAGGGGACAGGGGTCAGCCCCAGCATTTT. It yields the protein CASSVGDRGQPQHF. This chain links TRBV9 with TRBJ1-5, with TRBD1 identical over 10 bases. J lost 6 bases, V lost 0 bases, and 0 bases had no gene match. The CDR3 is made up of 14 amino acids. The V gene's germline CDR1 is SGDLS and CDR2 YYNGEE.